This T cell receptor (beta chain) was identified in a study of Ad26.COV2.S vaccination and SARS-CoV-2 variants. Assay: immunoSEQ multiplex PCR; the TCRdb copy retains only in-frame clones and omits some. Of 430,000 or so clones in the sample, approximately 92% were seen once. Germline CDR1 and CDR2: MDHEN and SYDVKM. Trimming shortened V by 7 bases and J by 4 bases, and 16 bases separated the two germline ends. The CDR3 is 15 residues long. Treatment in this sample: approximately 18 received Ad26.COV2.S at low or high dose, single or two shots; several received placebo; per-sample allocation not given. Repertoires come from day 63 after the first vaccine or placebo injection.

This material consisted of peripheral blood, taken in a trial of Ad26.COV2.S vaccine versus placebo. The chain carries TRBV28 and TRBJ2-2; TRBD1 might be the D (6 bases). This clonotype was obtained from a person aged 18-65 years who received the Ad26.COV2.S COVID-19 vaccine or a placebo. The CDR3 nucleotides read TGTGCCAGCAACTCCGGGACACCTGGCACCGGGGAGCTGTTTTTT. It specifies CASNSGTPGTGELFF.